The rows below give T cell receptor beta chains drawn from one sample of a study of shared clonotypes between healthy human individuals. Only in-frame clones appear in the TCRdb table, and some are missing; sequencing was by immunoSEQ multiplex PCR. The table has some 2,000,000 clones, approximately 94% seen once. Sequenced material: naive CD8+ T cells sorted from blood. All receptors derive from a man aged 18-30 years in good health. CDR3s include the opening cysteine and the closing phenylalanine or tryptophan. A D gene is named only where the DNA matches it firmly. Rows give clone size only sometimes, using once, few, many, or a class for an expanded clone.

abundance: .
j_gene: TRBJ2-1
d_gene: .
v_gene: TRBV9
CDR3aa: CASSVAGGLNEQFF
CDR3nt: TGTGCCAGCAGCGTAGCGGGTGGCTTGAATGAGCAGTTCTTC

abundance: .
j_gene: TRBJ2-7
d_gene: TRBD1
v_gene: TRBV27
CDR3aa: CASSLLGTGTGEQYF
CDR3nt: TGTGCCAGCAGTTTATTGGGGACAGGGACGGGCGAGCAGTACTTC

abundance: .
j_gene: TRBJ1-1
d_gene: .
v_gene: TRBV11-2
CDR3aa: CASSPSSTAKPEAFF
CDR3nt: TGTGCCAGCAGCCCCTCGAGTACGGCCAAGCCTGAAGCTTTCTTT

abundance: .
j_gene: TRBJ2-7
d_gene: .
v_gene: TRBV27
CDR3aa: CASSLKALSYEQYF
CDR3nt: TGTGCCAGCAGTTTAAAGGCTTTATCTTACGAGCAGTACTTC

abundance: once
j_gene: TRBJ2-7
d_gene: TRBD2
v_gene: TRBV5-6
CDR3aa: CASSLMTSGPFGEQYF
CDR3nt: TGTGCCAGCAGCTTGATGACTAGCGGGCCATTCGGCGAGCAGTACTTC

abundance: .
j_gene: TRBJ2-7
d_gene: .
v_gene: TRBV5-6
CDR3aa: CASSPGGMSSYEQYF
CDR3nt: TGTGCCAGCAGCCCAGGGGGGATGAGCTCCTACGAGCAGTACTTC

abundance: .
j_gene: TRBJ2-7
d_gene: .
v_gene: TRBV5-1
CDR3aa: CASSEGTAKWDEQYF
CDR3nt: TGCGCCAGCAGCGAGGGAACAGCAAAATGGGACGAGCAGTACTTC

abundance: .
j_gene: TRBJ2-7
d_gene: TRBD2
v_gene: TRBV27
CDR3aa: CASRALAGSYEQYF
CDR3nt: TGTGCCAGCAGGGCCCTAGCGGGCTCCTACGAGCAGTACTTC

abundance: .
j_gene: TRBJ1-2
d_gene: .
v_gene: TRBV4-2
CDR3aa: CASSQDEGVDGYTF
CDR3nt: TGTGCCAGCAGCCAAGATGAGGGTGTTGATGGCTACACCTTC

abundance: .
j_gene: TRBJ2-4
d_gene: TRBD2
v_gene: TRBV10-1
CDR3aa: CASSESGDEVWNIQYF
CDR3nt: TGCGCCAGCAGTGAAAGCGGGGACGAGGTGTGGAACATTCAGTACTTC

abundance: .
j_gene: TRBJ1-4
d_gene: .
v_gene: TRBV9
CDR3aa: CASSGPDTGNEKLFF
CDR3nt: TGTGCCAGCAGCGGTCCGGATACAGGGAATGAAAAACTGTTTTTT

abundance: once
j_gene: TRBJ2-4
d_gene: .
v_gene: TRBV4-2
CDR3aa: CASSPESGLAKNIQYF
CDR3nt: TGTGCCAGCAGCCCCGAATCGGGGCTAGCCAAAAACATTCAGTACTTC

abundance: .
j_gene: TRBJ2-7
d_gene: .
v_gene: TRBV7-9
CDR3aa: CASSLVRKEQYF
CDR3nt: TGTGCCAGCAGCTTAGTTCGGAAAGAGCAGTACTTC

abundance: .
j_gene: TRBJ1-1
d_gene: .
v_gene: TRBV2
CDR3aa: CASSEALQGLEEAFF
CDR3nt: TGTGCCAGCAGTGAAGCGCTTCAGGGGTTGGAGGAAGCTTTCTTT

abundance: .
j_gene: TRBJ1-6
d_gene: .
v_gene: TRBV4-2
CDR3aa: CASSQESGGGSPLHF
CDR3nt: TGTGCCAGCAGCCAAGAGAGCGGGGGCGGTTCACCCCTCCACTTT

abundance: once
j_gene: TRBJ1-5
d_gene: TRBD1
v_gene: TRBV7-2
CDR3aa: CASSPQGPGEQPQHF
CDR3nt: TGTGCCAGCAGCCCACAGGGGCCGGGCGAGCAGCCCCAGCATTTT